This T cell receptor beta chain came from a study of cytomegalovirus exposure and HLA in healthy donors (dated by TCRdb to about 2017). Regarding the complete study: An earlier analysis of 587 of the donors reported 250 to 350 Gb of sequence data and approximately 110 million unique TCR beta sequences from about 179 million T cells. An early release that covered about 600 HLA-typed donors contained around 300 gigabases of sequencing data and tens of millions of unique TCR sequences. Of the approximately 370 genotyped donors, 65% to 90% were placed in the genetic ancestry cluster associated with self-reported Caucasian donors. The study aimed to test whether cataloging public T cell receptors could reveal signatures of past pathogen exposure. The study profiled the T cell repertoires of approximately 700 subjects by immunosequencing and related them to cytomegalovirus serostatus. Besides the first cohort of approximately 670 subjects, a separate validation cohort made up of 120 different subjects was used. The study combined high-throughput TCR immunosequencing, statistical association of individual TCRs with disease status, and machine learning to predict cytomegalovirus infection status. A later analysis re-examined previously published TCR beta repertoires from about 670 donors and added high-resolution HLA genotyping to investigate patterns of TCR occurrence. Rather than drawing on any new phenotypic data, the later analysis identified candidate immune exposures from TCR beta sequences and the way those sequences occurred across donors. An earlier analysis of a few hundred of the donors applied high-throughput TCR beta sequencing to assess whether each TCR beta V gene segment acted as functional or pseudogenic. Donor age, sex, ethnicity and CMV serostatus were collected together with the repertoire data. In a later genetic analysis, genome-wide SNP genotypes for about 55% of the 666 donors were used, and that subset was treated as a discovery cohort. Every discovery cohort repertoire had been produced on one sequencing platform. HLA typing covered class I and class II loci at four-digit resolution. The number of donors typed differed by locus, with about 629-630 for A, B, C, DRB1 and DQB1, more than 500 for DQA1, 600 to 610 for DPA1, and under 490 for DPB1. Five DR-DQ haplotypes were handled as single units for association and clustering because linkage in the cohort was strong. On average, roughly 200,000 unique TCR beta nucleotide sequences were sequenced per donor among more than 350 genotyped donors of the cohort, with roughly 18% of those sequences being non-productive.

The research as a whole found: A further reported finding was that TCR beta sequences accurately predicted the HLA-A and HLA-B alleles for most subjects in the first cohort. In a later genetic analysis, a missense DCLRE1C variant was associated with V-gene and J-gene trimming of TCR beta chains, and the association was replicated in an independent cohort. Correlated functional status among segregating V segments might reflect linkage disequilibrium, but an unknown experimental factor could not be ruled out. Because HLA typing was missing for some donors at each locus, association tests included only the typed subset. In vitro tests confirmed that a few of the cytomegalovirus-associated TCR beta chains recognize cytomegalovirus antigens. According to the authors, the approach could potentially be generalized to other disease states and immunological phenotypes. In a later analysis, HLA-associated TCR beta chains were found to be more clonally expanded and to have lower generation probabilities than equally common non-associated chains. Some IMGT-functional V segments, including TRBV6-2 and TRBV6-3, could not be distinguished by the 87-base-pair reads and were therefore excluded. Most TCR sequences were seen in very few donors, while some public TCRs were found in many individuals. In a later analysis, the rate of TCR association differed among HLA loci, with DRB1 alleles having the most associated TCRs and HLA-C alleles having the fewest. In the study, around 160 TCR beta chains were listed as associated with cytomegalovirus. When HLA alleles, especially DR and DQ, strongly co-occurred, attributing TCR associations to individual alleles was difficult. A later analysis found that most CMV-associated TCR beta chains appeared HLA-restricted, with HLA associations seemingly driven largely by CMV exposure. Roughly uniform sequencing depth across donors was assumed in presence/absence analyses, although this assumption may not hold. In an earlier analysis of several hundred of the donors, most TCR beta V segments were observed in productive rearrangements about 90% or about 30% of the time, broadly matching IMGT annotations. A cluster of highly shared sequence variants was judged likely to be a technical artifact of the sequencing pipeline. Several of the top co-occurrence clusters appeared to be linked to parvovirus B19, influenza, CMV and Epstein-Barr virus, according to a later analysis. Specific HLA alleles were associated with about 17,000 TCR beta sequences at a false discovery rate of 0.05 in a later analysis. In a later genetic analysis, fewer N-insertions in productive TCRs were reported among donors in an Asian-associated ancestry cluster than the approximately 710-donor mean. The classifier was reported to diagnose cytomegalovirus status with high specificity and sensitivity in both the original and validation cohorts. Approximately 18 rarely observed V segments, including chromosome 9 orphons, were excluded from the earlier analysis of about 500 of the donors because counts were too low. This cohort had only TCR beta chains sequenced, and the lack of alpha or paired-chain data limited which features could be detected. Immune exposure information for the cohort was limited to CMV serostatus.

The cohort was made up of 666 healthy bone marrow donors. Cohort members were all nominally healthy when sampled, although unrecorded immune exposures were likely present. The donor tested CMV seropositive and was one of the 289 seropositive cohort members. Each donor provided a peripheral blood sample, and peripheral blood mononuclear cells were used for TCR beta sequencing. Genomic DNA was extracted from the blood cell samples with the Qiagen DNeasy Blood Extraction Kit. Points on this clone: Which antigen it targets is not known. The junction and the germline gene differ at one end; a read error may be behind it.

CDR1 SEHNR and CDR2 FQNEAQ were looked up in the germline V gene (reference sequence). Spanning cysteine to phenylalanine, the CDR3 consists of 14 amino acids. The only DNA kept is the CDR3, 42 bases in frame from the first base. Library generation was performed with the immunoSEQ multiplex PCR assay. The multiplex PCR relied on a mix of 60 forward primers for TCR Vbeta segments and 13 reverse primers for TCR Jbeta segments. The CDR3 region of rearranged TCR beta genes was amplified from genomic DNA by a multiplex PCR assay. The Illumina HiSeq System was used to sequence the amplified TCR beta libraries as 87-base-pair reads. As for how the authors treated the data: A later analysis tallied 80 million to 95 million unique TCR beta chains across the 700 or so repertoires, and 10 million to 11 million of those chains were shared by two or more donors. A nearest-neighbor algorithm error-corrected the raw reads and collapsed the reads into unique sequences, merging closely related sequences to remove PCR and sequencing errors. Alignment of CDR3 sequences to IMGT reference sequences was used to assign V, D and J gene segments. For a sequence to be retained, a match of at least six nucleotides was required to both a V gene segment and a J gene segment. A rearrangement was called productive if the CDR3 had no stop codons and remained in frame with V and J, and every other rearrangement was called non-productive. Following IMGT convention, CDR3 was defined as the stretch from the second conserved V-encoded cysteine up to the conserved J-encoded phenylalanine. The earlier analysis of 500 to 650 of the donors excluded any sequence lacking an unambiguous match to a single V gene segment. An earlier analysis of 550 to 650 of the donors classified V segments as functional when productive rearrangements were above 56.7% and as segregating when the standard deviation between donors was above 5%. A statistical classification framework was built to diagnose cytomegalovirus status from the catalog of TCR beta chain sequences. A later analysis assigned V and J genes by comparing TCR nucleotide sequences with IMGT/GENE-DB human TR gene sequences. Using the TCRdist pipeline, a later analysis assigned CDR3 sequences along with most-parsimonious VDJ recombination scenarios. In a later analysis, each TCR beta chain was defined by its CDR3 amino acid sequence together with its V-gene family, and reads without a unique V-gene family were excluded. In a later analysis, around 600 highly shared, low-generation-probability nucleotide sequences were removed to address suspected cross-contamination and a sequencing artifact. In a later analysis, a clonal expansion index for each public chain was calculated from normalized within-repertoire ranks of inferred template counts. In a later analysis, generation probabilities were computed with a VDJ recombination model fitted to out-of-frame rearrangements, and the resulting probabilities were checked against IGoR. A later analysis scored TCR-TCR, TCR-HLA and TCR-CMV co-occurrence with hypergeometric tests, applying a repertoire-size bias correction to TCR pairs. In a later analysis, false discovery rates were estimated by permuting HLA or CMV assignments 20 times. In a later analysis, co-occurring TCRs were grouped with DBSCAN, and TCRdist sequence similarity was added when clustering was performed within HLA-allele-positive subsets. For co-occurrence clustering, repertoires with fewer than 30,000 or more than 120,000 public chains were excluded, along with about five repertoires with anomalous nucleotide sharing. Held by TCRdb, this immuneACCESS table contains in-frame sequences only and omits some clones. Under half of the omission traces to an unresolved V gene where checked; the cause of the rest is unknown. The D gene and trimming were derived from the DNA, and the V and J assignments and clone size from that table. For this sample the table gives approximately 160,000 clones, of which about 75% were detected only once. Of the sample, approximately 3% falls within the top ten clones.

Sequencing used PBMCs. Recombination connected TRBV7-9 to TRBJ1-4; matching of 6 bases hints at TRBD1 as the D gene. The TCR originated in a woman between 45 and 60 years old in good health and CMV-seropositive. The DNA sequence is given as TGTTCCAGCAGCTTAGGGGGGGGGAATGAAAAACTGTTTTTT. Translation gives CSSSLGGGNEKLFF.